The T cell receptor (beta chain) described here comes from a study of T cells in Graves' hyperthyroidism and ophthalmopathy. RNA transcripts gave rise to amplified TCR beta CDR3 regions. TCR CDR3 underwent first-round RT-PCR with the HTBI primer set. Each CDR3 protein is one row after TCRdb ran MiXCR on the multiplex PCR reads. The sample lists about 570,000 distinct CDR3 sequences, about 45% occurring once. Diagnosing involved the use of clinical symptoms, serum thyroxine and TRAb, thyroid ultrasound and orbital computed tomography. V dropped 5 bases and J dropped 0 bases, with 17 bases sitting between them. The CDR3 loop spans 17 amino acids. Germline-derived CDR1 and CDR2 are SGHTA and FQGNSA.

This TCR was recovered from an adult woman with Graves' disease, either hyperthyroidism or ophthalmopathy (not recorded which). V and J are TRBV7-2 and TRBJ1-3; D remains ambiguous. Sequenced material: peripheral blood or thyroid tissue (not recorded which). In nucleotides, the CDR3 is TGTGCCAGCAGCCCAGGCCCTCCGACGGGCTCTGGAAACACCATATATTTT. It specifies CASSPGPPTGSGNTIYF.